The 2 T cell receptor beta chains reported below all come from one sample, sequenced in a study of Graves' ophthalmopathy and Graves' hyperthyroidism (dated by TCRdb to 2016 to 2019). The instrument given in TCRdb is Illumina HiSeq 2000. For repertoire sequencing, TCR beta CDR3 regions were amplified from RNA transcripts. HTBI primers and the Qiagen OneStep RT-PCR kit were used in a first-round RT-PCR, which was followed by a second-round multiplex PCR, size selection and purification. TCRdb reanalyzed the raw reads on its own, using fastp at Q25 for trimming and MiXCR for clone calling, and kept in-frame beta chains. Merged by CDR3 protein, the rows form single entries marked with the most common genes and DNA. Here the sample has some 1.1 million distinct CDR3 sequences; about 36% occur a single time. The ten biggest clones cover around 10% of the sample. Sequenced sample: peripheral blood or thyroid tissue (not recorded which). Receptor source: an adult man with Graves' hyperthyroidism.

This clonotype was counted at least ten times. The chain employs TRBV7-9 and TRBJ2-2; D is uncertain. The V and J ends lost 3 bases and 5 bases respectively, with 4 bases between them. In germline, CDR1 is SEHNR, CDR2 FQNEAQ (reference sequence). The CDR3 sequence is 12 residues long. The chain's CDR3 is CASSFQTGELFF. CDR3 bases: TGTGCCAGCAGCTTTCAAACCGGGGAGCTGTTTTTT.

The rearrangement links TRBV10-1 to TRBJ1-1; D not resolved. Germline loops: CDR1 WNHNN, CDR2 SYGVQD (reference sequence). This CDR3 is built from 13 residues. With 6 bases removed from V and 0 bases from J, the gap between germline ends came to 8 bases. CDR3 residues: CASRFGMNTEAFF. The CDR3 DNA sequence: TGCGCCAGCAGGTTCGGCATGAACACTGAAGCTTTCTTT.